These T cell receptor beta chains were read from a single sample in a study of blood T cell repertoires in COVID-19. Clones were sequenced by immunoSEQ multiplex PCR, and TCRdb holds only the in-frame ones, with some missing. The table lists about 230,000 clones, roughly 90% of them singletons, with around 3.7% in the top ten. Sequencing was carried out using PBMCs or T cells enriched from blood (not recorded which). These receptors were taken from a woman in her 30s with acute COVID-19. Both conserved end residues are part of each CDR3. A D gene is named only where the DNA matches it firmly. Clone size is not always given. Where it is, it says once, few, many or a class for expanded clones.

v_gene: TRBV13
j_gene: TRBJ1-4
abundance: -
d_gene: -
CDR3nt: TGTGCCAGCAGCTCCCAAGGGGAACGATCAAGGAAACTGTTTTTT
CDR3aa: CASSSQGERSRKLFF

v_gene: TRBV7-3
j_gene: TRBJ2-5
abundance: -
d_gene: -
CDR3nt: TGTGCCAGCAGCCCAAATGGGGGCGTGGAGACCCAGTACTTC
CDR3aa: CASSPNGGVETQYF

v_gene: TRBV6-4
j_gene: TRBJ2-3
abundance: few
d_gene: TRBD2
CDR3nt: TGTGCCAGCAGTGAAGCGGGGGGCACAGATACGCAGTATTTT
CDR3aa: CASSEAGGTDTQYF

v_gene: TRBV6-2/TRBV6-3
j_gene: TRBJ1-2
abundance: few
d_gene: -
CDR3nt: TGTGCCAGCAGTTACGAGCGGGGTTCCGGCTACACCTTC
CDR3aa: CASSYERGSGYTF

v_gene: TRBV3-1/TRBV3-2
j_gene: TRBJ2-7
abundance: -
d_gene: -
CDR3nt: TGTGCCAGCAGCCAAGGGGGCGGGGGCTGGGAGCAGTACTTC
CDR3aa: CASSQGGGGWEQYF

v_gene: TRBV19
j_gene: TRBJ1-1
abundance: -
d_gene: TRBD1
CDR3nt: TGTGCCAGTAGTGGACAGGGAAGGGGCACTGAAGCTTTCTTT
CDR3aa: CASSGQGRGTEAFF

v_gene: TRBV2
j_gene: TRBJ1-2
abundance: -
d_gene: TRBD1
CDR3nt: TGTGCCACTTCCCTGGACAGGATCTATGGCTACACCTTC
CDR3aa: CATSLDRIYGYTF

v_gene: TRBV7-2
j_gene: TRBJ1-2
abundance: -
d_gene: TRBD1
CDR3nt: TGTGCCAGCAGCTTCAGGACAGGAGACTCAAACTATGGCTACACCTTC
CDR3aa: CASSFRTGDSNYGYTF

v_gene: TRBV5-6
j_gene: TRBJ1-6
abundance: -
d_gene: -
CDR3nt: TGTGCCAGCAGCTTCCGACAGAATAATTCACCCCTCCACTTT
CDR3aa: CASSFRQNNSPLHF

v_gene: TRBV7-2
j_gene: TRBJ2-3
abundance: -
d_gene: TRBD2
CDR3nt: TGTGCCAGCAGCTTATTGGGACTAGCAACGCCAGATACGCAGTATTTT
CDR3aa: CASSLLGLATPDTQYF

v_gene: TRBV19
j_gene: TRBJ1-5
abundance: -
d_gene: -
CDR3nt: TGTGCCAGTAGCCGTCCCCAGGGGAGTAGCAATCAGCCCCAGCATTTT
CDR3aa: CASSRPQGSSNQPQHF

v_gene: TRBV12-5
j_gene: TRBJ2-3
abundance: once
d_gene: TRBD1
CDR3nt: TGTGCTAGTGGTTTGAGGCAGGGGGTTGATAATACGCAGTATTTT
CDR3aa: CASGLRQGVDNTQYF

v_gene: TRBV2
j_gene: TRBJ2-7
abundance: -
d_gene: -
CDR3nt: TGTGCCAGCTTGGGGCCTAAAAGGGGCTCCTACGAGCAGTACTTC
CDR3aa: CASLGPKRGSYEQYF

v_gene: TRBV10-1
j_gene: TRBJ1-1
abundance: -
d_gene: -
CDR3nt: TGCGCCAGCAGTGAGTCGGGCAGGCTGGACACTGAAGCTTTCTTT
CDR3aa: CASSESGRLDTEAFF

v_gene: TRBV5-1
j_gene: TRBJ1-4
abundance: -
d_gene: TRBD1
CDR3nt: TGCGCCAGCAGCCAAACCGGGACAGGGGGTAATGAAAAACTGTTTTTT
CDR3aa: CASSQTGTGGNEKLFF

v_gene: TRBV9
j_gene: TRBJ1-1
abundance: -
d_gene: -
CDR3nt: TGTGCCAGCAGCGTAGCTACAGGTAGGGGTGAAGCTTTCTTT
CDR3aa: CASSVATGRGEAFF

v_gene: TRBV18
j_gene: TRBJ1-2
abundance: -
d_gene: TRBD1
CDR3nt: TGTGCCAGCTCACCGGCCAGGGGGCCTGGGAACTATGGCTACACCTTC
CDR3aa: CASSPARGPGNYGYTF

v_gene: TRBV5-5
j_gene: TRBJ1-5
abundance: -
d_gene: -
CDR3nt: TGTGCCAGCAGCTTGGGTAGGGGGGGCCAGCCCCAGCATTTT
CDR3aa: CASSLGRGGQPQHF

v_gene: TRBV7-9
j_gene: TRBJ1-2
abundance: -
d_gene: TRBD1
CDR3nt: TGTGCCAGCAGCCTCGACAGGGGGCAGGATGGCTACACCTTC
CDR3aa: CASSLDRGQDGYTF

v_gene: TRBV12-5
j_gene: TRBJ2-2
abundance: once
d_gene: TRBD2
CDR3nt: TGTGCTAGTGGTCTCTGGACTAGCGTGAGGACCGGGGAGCTGTTTTTT
CDR3aa: CASGLWTSVRTGELFF

v_gene: TRBV28
j_gene: TRBJ2-3
abundance: -
d_gene: -
CDR3nt: TGTGCCAGCCGGCTATCAGGATCAGATACGCAGTATTTT
CDR3aa: CASRLSGSDTQYF

v_gene: TRBV10-2
j_gene: TRBJ2-2
abundance: -
d_gene: -
CDR3nt: TGCGCCAGCAGTGAACTACCCCAAACCTACAGGGCCCACGACGGGGAGCTGTTTTTT
CDR3aa: CASSELPQTYRAHDGELFF

v_gene: TRBV29-1
j_gene: TRBJ1-1
abundance: -
d_gene: TRBD1
CDR3nt: TGCAGCGCTAGAACCGGGACAGGGAATATGAACACTGAAGCTTTCTTT
CDR3aa: CSARTGTGNMNTEAFF

v_gene: TRBV30
j_gene: TRBJ1-6
abundance: -
d_gene: TRBD1
CDR3nt: TGTGCCTGGAGTGGGACAGGGTATCCTTCACCCCTCCACTTT
CDR3aa: CAWSGTGYPSPLHF

v_gene: TRBV5-1
j_gene: TRBJ1-1
abundance: -
d_gene: TRBD1
CDR3nt: TGCGCCAGCAGCTTTGATGGGACAGGGGGCGCTTTCTTT
CDR3aa: CASSFDGTGGAFF

v_gene: TRBV7-3
j_gene: TRBJ2-3
abundance: -
d_gene: TRBD2
CDR3nt: TGTGCCAGCAGAAGGACTAGCGGGGGGTCAGATACGCAGTATTTT
CDR3aa: CASRRTSGGSDTQYF

v_gene: TRBV4-1
j_gene: TRBJ1-1
abundance: -
d_gene: -
CDR3nt: TGCGCCAGCAGCCAAGGGAAGGGGGTTTTTACTGAAGCTTTCTTT
CDR3aa: CASSQGKGVFTEAFF

v_gene: TRBV7-9
j_gene: TRBJ1-1
abundance: -
d_gene: TRBD1
CDR3nt: TGTGCCAGCAGCTCCCGACAGGGAACTATGAACACTGAAGCTTTCTTT
CDR3aa: CASSSRQGTMNTEAFF

v_gene: TRBV12-3/TRBV12-4
j_gene: TRBJ2-7
abundance: -
d_gene: TRBD2
CDR3nt: TGTGCCAGCAGTTTAGGGGGAGGGTCCGAGCAGTACTTC
CDR3aa: CASSLGGGSEQYF

v_gene: TRBV7-8
j_gene: TRBJ2-7
abundance: -
d_gene: -
CDR3nt: TGTGCCAGCAGCAATAACAGGTTGGGGGAGCAGTACTTC
CDR3aa: CASSNNRLGEQYF

v_gene: TRBV28
j_gene: TRBJ2-1
abundance: -
d_gene: TRBD2
CDR3nt: TGTGCCAGCAGTCGGCCGGGACTAGCGCTGAATGAGCAGTTCTTC
CDR3aa: CASSRPGLALNEQFF

v_gene: TRBV5-1
j_gene: TRBJ2-3
abundance: -
d_gene: -
CDR3nt: TGCGCCAGCACTTCAGGGATCACAGATACGCAGTATTTT
CDR3aa: CASTSGITDTQYF

v_gene: TRBV7-2
j_gene: TRBJ2-5
abundance: -
d_gene: TRBD2
CDR3nt: TGTGCCAGCAGCTTCAAAGGGACTAGCGGCCAAGAGACCCAGTACTTC
CDR3aa: CASSFKGTSGQETQYF

v_gene: TRBV9
j_gene: TRBJ1-2
abundance: -
d_gene: TRBD1
CDR3nt: TGTGCCAGCACCGTAAGAGGGGACAGGGTTCCGGATGGCTACACCTTC
CDR3aa: CASTVRGDRVPDGYTF

v_gene: TRBV6-5
j_gene: TRBJ2-1
abundance: -
d_gene: TRBD1
CDR3nt: TGTGCCAGCGGGGACAGGGGGCGCGGTGATGAGCAGTTCTTC
CDR3aa: CASGDRGRGDEQFF

v_gene: TRBV6-1
j_gene: TRBJ2-1
abundance: -
d_gene: -
CDR3nt: TGTGCCAGCAGTGAAGTAGGGGATGAGCAGTTCTTC
CDR3aa: CASSEVGDEQFF

v_gene: TRBV9
j_gene: TRBJ2-7
abundance: -
d_gene: -
CDR3nt: TGTGCCAGCAGCGCGTACTCCTACGAGCAGTACTTC
CDR3aa: CASSAYSYEQYF

v_gene: TRBV14
j_gene: TRBJ1-2
abundance: -
d_gene: -
CDR3nt: TGTGCCAGCAGCCAAGTAAGGGGAGGGGGCTACACCTTC
CDR3aa: CASSQVRGGGYTF

v_gene: TRBV5-4
j_gene: TRBJ2-7
abundance: -
d_gene: -
CDR3nt: TGTGCCAGCAGCTCCGGGATAAACGCCCACGAGCAGTACTTC
CDR3aa: CASSSGINAHEQYF

v_gene: TRBV5-1
j_gene: TRBJ2-3
abundance: few
d_gene: TRBD1
CDR3nt: TGCGCCAGCAGCTTGGGGGACAGGGGTTTCCGCACAGATACGCAGTATTTT
CDR3aa: CASSLGDRGFRTDTQYF

v_gene: TRBV5-5
j_gene: TRBJ1-4
abundance: -
d_gene: -
CDR3nt: TGTGCCAGCAGACCTTTCGGGGGGCAAACTAATGAAAAACTGTTTTTT
CDR3aa: CASRPFGGQTNEKLFF

v_gene: TRBV27
j_gene: TRBJ1-5
abundance: -
d_gene: -
CDR3nt: TGTGCCAGCAGTTTGATAGGGGGTCCCCAGCATTTT
CDR3aa: CASSLIGGPQHF

v_gene: TRBV5-1
j_gene: TRBJ1-1
abundance: once
d_gene: -
CDR3nt: TGCGCCAGCAGCTTGGCCCCTGTGAACACTGAAGCTTTCTTT
CDR3aa: CASSLAPVNTEAFF

v_gene: TRBV5-1
j_gene: TRBJ2-7
abundance: few
d_gene: -
CDR3nt: TGCGCCAGCAGCTTGGGACAGGACCCCTACGAGCAGTACTTC
CDR3aa: CASSLGQDPYEQYF

v_gene: TRBV28
j_gene: TRBJ2-1
abundance: -
d_gene: TRBD1
CDR3nt: TGTGCCAGCAGTTCCGGGACAGGCGCGCTCTACAATGAGCAGTTCTTC
CDR3aa: CASSSGTGALYNEQFF

v_gene: TRBV7-2
j_gene: TRBJ1-6
abundance: -
d_gene: TRBD1
CDR3nt: TGTGCCAGCAGCCTTCGGACAGGGGGAGACTCACCCCTCCACTTT
CDR3aa: CASSLRTGGDSPLHF

v_gene: TRBV19
j_gene: TRBJ2-4
abundance: -
d_gene: TRBD1
CDR3nt: TGTGCCAGTAGTAGAGGGGACAGGGGCCCTTTTGACATTCAGTACTTC
CDR3aa: CASSRGDRGPFDIQYF

v_gene: TRBV29-1
j_gene: TRBJ1-1
abundance: -
d_gene: -
CDR3nt: TGCAGCGTTGGCGGGGACACTGAAGCTTTCTTT
CDR3aa: CSVGGDTEAFF

v_gene: TRBV6-2/TRBV6-3
j_gene: TRBJ1-4
abundance: -
d_gene: -
CDR3nt: TGTGCCAGCAGCCCCACAGGGCTGAGAGAAAAACTGTTTTTT
CDR3aa: CASSPTGLREKLFF

v_gene: TRBV5-4
j_gene: TRBJ1-4
abundance: -
d_gene: -
CDR3nt: TGTGCCAGCAGCGTCCGAGGGCCTAATGAAAAACTGTTTTTT
CDR3aa: CASSVRGPNEKLFF

v_gene: TRBV14
j_gene: TRBJ1-6
abundance: -
d_gene: -
CDR3nt: TGTGCCAGCAGCCAAGATCTTGATTCACCCCTCCACTTT
CDR3aa: CASSQDLDSPLHF

v_gene: TRBV12-2
j_gene: TRBJ2-7
abundance: once
d_gene: -
CDR3nt: TGTGCAAGTCGCTTATGGGGGACAGGCTACGAGCAGTACTTC
CDR3aa: CASRLWGTGYEQYF

v_gene: TRBV3-1/TRBV3-2
j_gene: TRBJ1-2
abundance: -
d_gene: -
CDR3nt: TGTGCCAGCAGCCAAGGTCCGGGGGGCTACACCTTC
CDR3aa: CASSQGPGGYTF

v_gene: TRBV6-2/TRBV6-3
j_gene: TRBJ1-6
abundance: -
d_gene: -
CDR3nt: TGTGCCAGCAGTTACTTTGGGACAAGTGTTGCGATCTCCTCCTATCTCCACTTT
CDR3aa: CASSYFGTSVAISSYLHF

v_gene: TRBV19
j_gene: TRBJ2-7
abundance: -
d_gene: TRBD1
CDR3nt: TGTGCCAGTAGTCCGACGACAGGGGCGTACGAGCAGTACTTC
CDR3aa: CASSPTTGAYEQYF

v_gene: TRBV2
j_gene: TRBJ2-5
abundance: -
d_gene: TRBD2
CDR3nt: TGTGCCAGCAGGGTTAGCGGGGTGCAAGAGACCCAGTACTTC
CDR3aa: CASRVSGVQETQYF

v_gene: TRBV5-6
j_gene: TRBJ1-1
abundance: -
d_gene: TRBD1
CDR3nt: TGTGCCAGCAGCTCGGGACAGGGGGCGTTGACTGAAGCTTTCTTT
CDR3aa: CASSSGQGALTEAFF

v_gene: TRBV10-1
j_gene: TRBJ1-5
abundance: once
d_gene: TRBD1
CDR3nt: TGCGCCAGCAGTGCGACAGGGGATCAGCCCCAGCATTTT
CDR3aa: CASSATGDQPQHF

v_gene: TRBV2
j_gene: TRBJ1-1
abundance: -
d_gene: -
CDR3nt: TGTGCCAGCAGTGTTCCGTTTCCGGGCAGGGAACTCGACACTGAAGCTTTCTTT
CDR3aa: CASSVPFPGRELDTEAFF

v_gene: TRBV9
j_gene: TRBJ2-3
abundance: -
d_gene: TRBD1
CDR3nt: TGTGCCAGCAGCGTACGGCAGGGGGGCACAGATACGCAGTATTTT
CDR3aa: CASSVRQGGTDTQYF